Below, 16 T cell receptor beta chains from the same sample are listed, as sequenced in a study of cytomegalovirus exposure and HLA in healthy donors. The data were produced by immunoSEQ multiplex PCR, yet TCRdb's version contains in-frame clones alone and is incomplete. The table includes 170,000 or so clones, 80% to 85% detected once. Sequences were obtained from PBMCs. These receptors were obtained from a young woman in good health and CMV-seropositive.

The chain couples TRBV19 to TRBJ2-7; 7 nucleotides agree with TRBD1. This CDR3 is built from 13 residues. Germline CDR1 and CDR2: LNHDA and SQIVND (reference sequence). Losses at the gene ends were 3 bases for V and 3 bases for J; bases not matched to a gene: 2. CDR3 DNA: TGTGCCAGTAGTATCGGGACAGACTACGAGCAGTACTTC. Protein: CASSIGTDYEQYF.

The chain couples TRBV6-5 to TRBJ2-7; 8 bases match TRBD2. With 5 bases clipped from V and 3 bases from J, the junction kept 9 bases outside the gene matches. CDR1 MNHEY and CDR2 SVGAGI come from the germline V gene. The CDR3 extends over 15 amino acids. Here the CDR3 DNA reads TGTGCCAGCAGTCTCGCTTCGGGGGGGATCTACGAGCAGTACTTC. It yields the protein CASSLASGGIYEQYF.

This clone has ten or more counts. V is TRBV4-2 and J is TRBJ2-7; the match to TRBD2 covers 8 bases. This CDR3 is built from 16 residues. With 0 bases clipped from V and 3 bases from J, the junction kept 7 bases outside the gene matches. The germline CDR1 and CDR2 sequences are LGHNA and YNFKEQ. The CDR3 loop is CASSQDLGGGNYEQYF. The CDR3 nucleotides read TGTGCCAGCAGCCAAGATCTTGGCGGGGGGAACTACGAGCAGTACTTC.

This clone has only one observation. The J gene is TRBJ1-5, the V gene TRBV18; D possibly corresponds to TRBD1 (5 bases). The germline V gene encodes CDR1 KGHSH and CDR2 LQKENI. V lost 3 bases to trimming and J lost 0 bases, with 9 bases between them. The CDR3 sequence is 15 residues long. The chain's CDR3 is CASSPQGHSNQPQHF. CDR3 in DNA: TGTGCCAGCTCACCGCAGGGCCATAGCAATCAGCCCCAGCATTTT.

The J gene is TRBJ2-5, the V gene TRBV9; tentative D call: TRBD2 (5 bases). The germline V and J ends were trimmed by 0 bases and 0 bases, with 15 bases remaining between them. Germline V CDR1 and CDR2: SGDLS, YYNGEE. This CDR3 comprises 17 residues. The CDR3, as DNA: TGTGCCAGCAGCGTAGGGACCTACACGAGGGACCAAGAGACCCAGTACTTC. This encodes CASSVGTYTRDQETQYF.

This chain joins TRBV10-1 and TRBJ2-2; D gene unclear. This CDR3 contains 15 residues. Germline assignment: CDR1 WNHNN and CDR2 SYGVQD (reference sequence). V lost 5 bases to trimming and J lost 2 bases, with 12 bases between them. As DNA, the CDR3 is TGCGCCAGCAGTCTCGACATGAGCAACACCGGGGAGCTGTTTTTT. Protein: CASSLDMSNTGELFF.

J is TRBJ1-1 and V is TRBV7-2, with D possibly TRBD1 on 6 matching bases. The V gene lost 6 bases and the J gene lost 0 bases, with 11 bases spanning the gap. The CDR3 loop spans 14 amino acids. CDR1 is SGHTA and CDR2 is FQGNSA in the germline V gene. As DNA, the CDR3 is TGTGCCAGCAGAGAAGGACAGATGAACACTGAAGCTTTCTTT. It codes for CASREGQMNTEAFF.

The chain carries TRBV27 and TRBJ2-7; perhaps TRBD2 as D (6 bases). CDR1 MNHEY and CDR2 SMNVEV come from the germline V gene (reference sequence). The ends were cut back, 8 bases at V and 6 bases at J, with 17 bases in the middle. This CDR3 region has 13 residues. The CDR3 here is CASARTNEVEQYF. In nucleotides, the CDR3 is TGTGCCAGCGCGAGGACTAACGAAGTCGAGCAGTACTTC.

The J gene is TRBJ2-6, the V gene TRBV6-4; D not resolved. The germline V gene has CDR1 MRHNA and CDR2 SNTAGT. V lost 3 bases, J lost 0 bases, and 9 bases lay in between. CDR3 length: 16 amino acids. CDR3 sequence (DNA): TGTGCCAGCAGTGAATCAGGTCTCTCTGGGGCCAACGTCCTGACTTTC. This translates into CASSESGLSGANVLTF.

V and J are TRBV2 and TRBJ2-1, with 11 positions matching TRBD2. V was pared by 6 bases and J by 4 bases, with 2 bases of the junction left unmatched. This CDR3 has 14 residues. Germline CDR1 reads SNHLY; CDR2 reads FYNNEI. The CDR3 is CASSGTSGYNEQFF. The CDR3 DNA reads TGTGCCAGCAGCGGGACTAGCGGATACAATGAGCAGTTCTTC.

The rearrangement joins TRBV6-5 to TRBJ1-1, with D possibly being TRBD1 (5 bases). The CDR3 spans 14 residues. The V end was cut by 0 bases, the J end by 5 bases, with 10 bases between. The germline V gene encodes CDR1 MNHEY and CDR2 SVGAGI. The CDR3 coding sequence is TGTGCCAGCAGTTACTCGATGGGGGGGACTGAAGCTTTCTTT. Translated, it gives CASSYSMGGTEAFF.

This chain uses TRBV5-1 with TRBJ1-3; D ambiguous. Deletions cut 0 bases from V and 4 bases from J, with 17 bases between. Germline V lookup: CDR1 SGHRS, CDR2 YFSETQ. The CDR3 spans 17 residues. CDR3 sequence (DNA): TGCGCCAGCAGCTTGGGTCTTGCGAGGGCTACAGGAAACACCATATATTTT. Protein product: CASSLGLARATGNTIYF.

The rearrangement uses TRBV1 and TRBJ2-3; TRBD2 is taken as the D call from the table, unchecked against the DNA. TRBV1 is given as a pseudogene. The CDR3 is 19 amino acids. Written as DNA, the CDR3 is TGCACCAGCAGCCTTTGGCCGCCAACGGGGGGGGGCTTCGCAGATACGCAGTATTTT. Translation gives CTSSLWPPTGGGFADTQYF.

The chain has TRBV6-1 and TRBJ2-5; 10 nucleotides match TRBD1. The V segment lost 0 bases and the J segment 4 bases; nucleotides outside the gene matches: 2. The CDR3 has 15 residues. Germline V gene sequence: CDR1 MNHNS, CDR2 SASEGT. The chain's CDR3 is CASSEATGGAETQYF. DNA for the CDR3: TGTGCCAGCAGTGAAGCGACAGGGGGCGCAGAGACCCAGTACTTC.

Points on this clone: A junction end diverges from the germline sequence, so it may reflect a read error. V gene TRBV6-1 combines with J gene TRBJ1-5; no clear D. The CDR3 has 17 residues. Germline loops: CDR1 MNHNS, CDR2 SASEGT. The CDR3 DNA reads TGTGCCAGCAGTGAAGTGTTAACAGTTCGTCGACGTCAGGCCCAGCATTTT. This sequence encodes CASSEVLTVRRRQAQHF.

This clone has only one observation. This sequence joins TRBV6-1 and TRBJ1-4; 7 bases fit TRBD1. The trim removed 8 bases at V and 6 bases at J, leaving 6 bases unmatched. Germline V gene sequence: CDR1 MNHNS, CDR2 SASEGT. The CDR3 runs to 13 residues. CDR3 in amino acids: CASSRGGDEKLFF. The CDR3 nucleotides are TGTGCCAGCTCTCGAGGGGGCGATGAAAAACTGTTTTTT.